This entry features one T cell receptor beta chain sequence. Its cognate antigen is unknown. The CDR3 consists of 13 residues. Germline V gene data show CDR1 as LNHDA and CDR2 as SQIVND (reference sequence). Trimming left V 8 bases short and J 0 bases short, with 8 bases between. This entry belongs to a study of cytomegalovirus exposure and HLA in healthy donors. Whole-study findings and limits: Previously analyzed data showed that most TCR beta V segments were productive at a frequency of about 87% or about 30%.

13 Jbeta primers and 60 Vbeta primers were used for the PCR. Repertoires were generated with immunoSEQ multiplex PCR, while TCRdb's copy carries only in-frame clones and drops some. The sample has 190,000 or so clones, roughly 87% seen once. The source material was PBMCs. This TCR derives from a man between 50 and 59 years old in good health and CMV-seronegative. The rearrangement joins TRBV19 to TRBJ1-3; perhaps TRBD1 as D (5 bases). CDR3 nucleotides: TGTGCCAGTGGGGGGGACTCTGGAAACACCATATATTTT. This codes for CASGGDSGNTIYF.